The source of this TCR beta chain is a study of blood T cells in healthy people across ages (dated by TCRdb to between 2014 and 2017). About the study as a whole: In model experiments, roughly one uniquely barcoded TCR beta cDNA molecule per two T cells was captured by template switching. Using deep sequencing normalized with unique cDNA molecular identifiers, the study measured how TCR beta repertoire diversity changes with age. Four age groups were formed from the donors: young (average about 16 years), middle-aged (more than 35), aged (roughly 59) and long-lived (more than 75). To avoid experimental bias, donors of different ages were spread randomly across the sequencing lanes. The study analyzed two additional independent replicas of 1 million unique cDNA reads from the same blood draw for two donors, one aged 18 to 29 and one aged 80 or older. Results and caveats for the whole study, not just this receptor: Compared with the aged group, the long-lived group had more naive CD4+ T cells, fewer expanded clones and increased TCR diversity, suggesting age selection. Estimates of total diversity based on one million sequenced T cells were regarded as lower bounds and as underestimates. Donor CMV infection status was unknown, potentially confounding age-related changes in expanded clonotypes. Bulk unsorted PBMC profiling prevented conclusive comparison of naive and antigen-experienced compartments. Observed TCR beta diversity per million T cells fell roughly linearly with age, and a significant reduction was already apparent by age approximately 40. Observed TCR beta diversity correlated strongly with the percentage of naive T cells measured by flow cytometry.

Donors were approximately 42 systemically healthy Caucasian individuals from Russia aged 6 to 90 years. About 9.1 milliliters of peripheral blood were collected from each donor into EDTA-treated Vacutainer tubes. Ficoll-Paque density-gradient centrifugation was used to isolate PBMCs, with at least 6.5 million obtained per sample. Trizol reagent was used to extract total RNA from the PBMCs, yielding at least 6 micrograms per sample. The percentages of naive CD45RAhigh/CD27high T cells were determined by flow cytometry on a PBMC aliquot from every donor. With respect to this clonotype: What this receptor recognizes is not known. Compared with germline, one end of the junction differs, possibly owing to a read error.

The library came from 5' RACE. The sequencer was an Illumina HiSeq 2500. The second PCR ran for roughly 7 to 11 cycles and used a J-beta primer mix along with a sample-barcoded 5' primer. A template-switch 5' adaptor carrying 12 random nucleotides introduced a unique molecular identifier onto each TCR beta cDNA molecule. Each sample yielded at least 2.5 million CDR3-containing paired-end reads. The Mint cDNA synthesis kit, primed by a TRBC-specific oligonucleotide, was used to synthesize first-strand cDNA from all RNA. Following uracil-DNA glycosylase treatment, a first 18-cycle PCR with universal primers M1SS and BC2_uni_R was performed on all cDNA. The paper's processing steps were these. For normalization, 1 million high-quality reads were randomly selected from each sample, with every read carrying a distinct molecular identifier. Instead of being binned into consensus sequences, reads with shared molecular identifiers were discarded. MiTCR, with a Q25 quality threshold and the strictest error-elimination algorithm, was used for CDR3 identification, clonotype clustering and error correction. Lower-bound total TCR beta diversity was estimated with a nonparametric unseen species model using Euler transformation. TCRdb's own reprocessing of the public reads used fastp at Q25 and MiXCR and kept productive beta chains. Each CDR3 protein gets just one entry, which takes the most common genes and DNA from the rows behind it. These V and J calls derive from TCRdb rather than the authors' analysis. Within this sample are approximately 730,000 distinct CDR3 sequences, with about 53% of them counted one time only. Of the sample, approximately 40% falls within the top ten clones.

Sequencing was performed on blood. This receptor was taken from a man older than 75 in good health.

Here is the DNA: TGTGCCAGCAGCCCCGCATATTACGAGCCGTACTTC. This yields the protein CASSPAYYEPYF. Here the chain combines TRBV7-2 and TRBJ2-7, with the D segment identity uncertain. Per the germline V gene, SGHTA is the CDR1 and FQGNSA is the CDR2. The CDR3 has 12 amino acids, counting the end cysteine and phenylalanine. The sequence is cut down to CDR3 DNA, 36 bases in frame from base 1.